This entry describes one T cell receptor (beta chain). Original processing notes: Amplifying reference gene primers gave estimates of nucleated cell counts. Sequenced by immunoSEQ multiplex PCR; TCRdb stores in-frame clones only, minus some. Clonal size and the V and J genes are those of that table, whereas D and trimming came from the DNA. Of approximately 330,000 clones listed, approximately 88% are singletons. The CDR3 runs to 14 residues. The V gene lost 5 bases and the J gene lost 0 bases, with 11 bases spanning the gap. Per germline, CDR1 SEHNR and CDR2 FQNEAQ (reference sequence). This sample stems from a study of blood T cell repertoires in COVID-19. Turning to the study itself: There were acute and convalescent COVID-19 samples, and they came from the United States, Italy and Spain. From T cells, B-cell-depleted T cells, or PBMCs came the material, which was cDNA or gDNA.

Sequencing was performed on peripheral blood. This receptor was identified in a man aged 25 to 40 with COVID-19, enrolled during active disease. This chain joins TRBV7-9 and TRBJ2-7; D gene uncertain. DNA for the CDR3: TGTGCCAGCAGCCCGAATACAATCTCCTACGAGCAGTACTTC. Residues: CASSPNTISYEQYF.